Presented here are 16 T cell receptor beta chains from one specimen sequenced in a study of sequential checkpoint blockade in melanoma. Measured with immunoSEQ multiplex PCR; TCRdb has only the in-frame clones, and not every one. Among about 9,900 clones listed, around 70% were seen once. As to treatment: randomized to nivolumab then ipilimumab (arm A) or the reverse (arm B). Sequenced here: CD8+ T cells sorted from blood (inferred from file names), sampled from a patient given nivolumab and ipilimumab in sequence. These receptors came from a human donor with melanoma.

The J gene is TRBJ2-7, the V gene TRBV5-8, with 11 bases lining up with TRBD2. This CDR3 comprises 15 residues. Losses at the gene ends were 4 bases for V and 6 bases for J; bases not matched to a gene: 9. Germline CDR1 is SGHTS and CDR2 is YDEGEE. This CDR3 is CASSLRLAGWGEQYF. The CDR3, as DNA: TGTGCCAGCAGCCTAAGACTAGCGGGATGGGGCGAGCAGTACTTC. The full variable domain, rest sourced from reference TRBV5-8 and TRBJ2-7, is EAGVTQSPTHLIKTRGQQATLRCSPISGHTSVYWYQQALGLGLQFLLWYDEGEERNRGNFPPRFSGRQFPNYSSELNVNALELEDSALYLCASSLRLAGWGEQYFGPGTRLTVT.

V usage is TRBV5-1 and J usage is TRBJ2-1; 8 bases match TRBD2. Germline lookup yields CDR1 SGHRS and CDR2 YFSETQ. The CDR3 consists of 16 residues. Trimming took 4 bases from V and 6 from J; bases not matched to a gene: 12. This CDR3 reads CASSPEAGAAFNEQFF. The DNA of the CDR3 is TGCGCCAGCAGCCCGGAAGCGGGAGCGGCTTTCAATGAGCAGTTCTTC. Full variable domain (missing parts from reference TRBV5-1 and TRBJ2-1): KAGVTQTPRYLIKTRGQQVTLSCSPISGHRSVSWYQQTPGQGLQFLFEYFSETQRNKGNFPGRFSGRQFSNSRSEMNVSTLELGDSALYLCASSPEAGAAFNEQFFGPGTRLTVL.

The sample holds one count of this clone. This rearrangement joins TRBV19 to TRBJ1-5; D not resolved. Trimming took off 1 base at V and 3 bases at J, with 10 bases between the two ends. The CDR3 is made up of 15 amino acids. Looked up from germline, CDR1 is LNHDA and CDR2 is SQIVND (reference sequence). This chain's CDR3 is CASSIVGSLNQPQHF. Here the CDR3 DNA reads TGTGCCAGTAGTATAGTGGGCAGCCTCAATCAGCCCCAGCATTTT.

This clone was observed a handful of times. The rearrangement joins TRBV27 to TRBJ2-5; D gene ambiguous. Near its end, the DNA agrees better with TRBJ2-7, so the J call may be wrong. The CDR3 covers 15 residues. Germline values: CDR1 MNHEY, CDR2 SMNVEV (reference sequence). Here the CDR3 DNA reads TGTGCCAGCAGTTTATCGTCCGGGTTACCCTACGAGCAGTACTTC. It yields the protein CASSLSSGLPYEQYF.

The rearrangement links TRBV4-1 to TRBJ2-7; D may be TRBD2 (6 bases). The CDR3 is 15 amino acids. The V gene lost 1 base and the J gene lost 4 bases, with 14 bases spanning the gap. The germline gives CDR1 MGHRA, CDR2 YSYEKL. The chain's CDR3 is CASSQGESGWYEQYF. The CDR3 coding sequence is TGCGCCAGCAGCCAAGGGGAGAGCGGGTGGTACGAGCAGTACTTC.

This chain uses TRBV11-3 with TRBJ2-1; 10 nucleotides agree with TRBD2. Germline CDR1 reads SGHNT; CDR2 reads YENEEA. Trimming removed 4 bases from V and 6 bases from J; junction bases left unmatched: 6. CDR3 length: 15 residues. The chain's CDR3 is CASSSGLAIFNEQFF. CDR3 DNA sequence: TGTGCCAGCAGCTCGGGACTAGCGATTTTCAATGAGCAGTTCTTC.

The J gene is TRBJ2-1, the V gene TRBV6-4; 10 positions agree with TRBD2. The V segment lost 4 bases and the J segment 7 bases; nucleotides outside the gene matches: 7. The CDR3 runs to 15 residues. Looked up from germline, CDR1 is MRHNA and CDR2 is SNTAGT. CDR3 coding DNA: TGTGCCAGCAGTGCCGGGGAGCGGGGGGGGAATGAGCAGTTCTTC. It codes for CASSAGERGGNEQFF.

V gene TRBV6-1 combines with J gene TRBJ2-2; D gene unclear. CDR1 and CDR2 from the germline V gene are MNHNS and SASEGT. V shed 6 bases and J shed 5 bases, with 16 bases lying between them. The CDR3 consists of 15 residues. In DNA form, the CDR3 reads TGTGCCAGCAGCCTTTTTATACAGCTAACCGGGGAGCTGTTTTTT. This encodes CASSLFIQLTGELFF.

The chain employs TRBV5-5 and TRBJ2-5; 10 nucleotides agree with TRBD1. J gave up 5 bases and V 4 bases, and 11 bases lay outside the gene matches. The CDR3 is 16 amino acids. Germline V lookup: CDR1 SGHKS, CDR2 YYEKEE (reference sequence). CDR3 residues: CASSQQGTGVWETQYF. The CDR3, as DNA: TGTGCCAGCAGCCAACAAGGGACAGGGGTATGGGAGACCCAGTACTTC.

The V call is TRBV10-2, the J call TRBJ2-3; 9 nucleotides line up with TRBD2. With V trimmed by 2 bases and J by 6 bases, 9 bases remained unmatched. CDR1 is WSHSY and CDR2 is SAAADI in the germline V gene. This CDR3 comprises 16 residues. The CDR3 protein is CASSEGAGGLADTQYF. The CDR3 DNA reads as TGCGCCAGCAGTGAGGGTGCGGGAGGGCTTGCCGATACGCAGTATTTT.

The V and J genes are TRBV4-1 and TRBJ2-5, with 7 bases identical to TRBD2. Germline V CDR1 and CDR2: MGHRA, YSYEKL. Unmatched junction bases numbered 15, after V lost 3 bases and J lost 5 bases. This CDR3 comprises 17 residues. The CDR3 sequence is CASSHPWGGGPGETQYF. The CDR3 DNA reads as TGCGCCAGCAGCCATCCCTGGGGGGGAGGGCCGGGGGAGACCCAGTACTTC.

The V and J genes are TRBV28 and TRBJ1-2, with 7 bases matching TRBD1. The ends lost 3 bases at V and 4 bases at J; junction bases unmatched: 5. CDR3 size: 14 residues. Germline V CDR1 and CDR2: MDHEN, SYDVKM. This CDR3 is CASSLTGLGYGYTF. Here the CDR3 DNA reads TGTGCCAGCAGTTTGACAGGGCTAGGCTATGGCTACACCTTC.

The sample holds one count of this clone. J is TRBJ1-1 and V is TRBV9; D remains unclear. The CDR3 extends over 14 amino acids. CDR1 SGDLS and CDR2 YYNGEE come from the germline V gene. Trimming cost V 2 bases and J 5 bases, with 13 bases left between them. Here the CDR3 reads CASSVYSNPTEAFF. The CDR3, as DNA: TGTGCCAGCAGCGTGTACAGTAATCCTACTGAAGCTTTCTTT.

The V gene is TRBV2, the J gene TRBJ1-5; 7 positions match TRBD1. Germline V gene lookup returns CDR1 SNHLY and CDR2 FYNNEI. V shed 9 bases and J 6 bases; nucleotides not matched to a gene: 8. The CDR3 totals 13 residues. CDR3 nucleotides: TGTGCCAGTTGGGAAGGGGGCCTTCAGCCCCAGCATTTT. It translates to CASWEGGLQPQHF.

The genes are TRBV19 and TRBJ2-7; 10 bases fit TRBD1. This CDR3 comprises 15 residues. Germline lookup yields CDR1 LNHDA and CDR2 SQIVND (reference sequence). Written as DNA, the CDR3 is TGTGCAACTACCCCTTCCGGGACAGGGGCCTACGAGCAGTACTTC. Translated, it gives CATTPSGTGAYEQYF.

The chain carries TRBV4-1 and TRBJ1-1; D might be TRBD1 (5 bases). Per the germline V gene, CDR1 is MGHRA and CDR2 is YSYEKL. With 0 bases removed from V and 7 bases from J, the gap between germline ends came to 12 bases. This CDR3 has 14 amino acids. CDR3 in DNA: TGCGCCAGCAGCCAAGAGGACGGGGGGTTTGAAGCTTTCTTT. It is translated as CASSQEDGGFEAFF.